Presented here are 10 T cell receptor beta chains from one specimen sequenced in a study of monozygotic twins with cystic fibrosis. Assay used: immunoSEQ multiplex PCR; TCRdb lists only in-frame clones, some missing. This sample has approximately 17,000 clones, with 96% found just once. Sequencing was performed on blood. The receptors derive from a girl aged 2-10 years with cystic fibrosis.

V usage is TRBV28 and J usage is TRBJ1-2; TRBD1 might be the D (6 bases). From germline, CDR1 is MDHEN and CDR2 SYDVKM. Trimming removed 6 bases from V and 2 bases from J, with 13 bases in between. CDR3 length: 14 residues. The CDR3 nucleotides read TGTGCCAGCAGGCCCGGGACAAAGAACTATGGCTACACCTTC. Translation gives CASRPGTKNYGYTF.

The gene calls are TRBV19 and TRBJ1-1; TRBD1 might be the D (5 bases). CDR1 is LNHDA, CDR2 SQIVND, per germline (reference sequence). This CDR3 is 19 amino acids long. Between the trimmed V and J ends, which lost 5 bases and 0 bases, there was a span of 25 bases. The CDR3 reads CASSSREWREFPLNTEAFF. The CDR3 DNA reads TGTGCCAGTAGTTCCAGGGAGTGGAGGGAGTTTCCCTTGAACACTGAAGCTTTCTTT.

V is TRBV7-9 and J is TRBJ1-2; D is ambiguous. Deletions cut 11 bases from V and 4 bases from J, with 20 bases between. This CDR3 has 14 amino acids. Germline-derived CDR1 and CDR2 are SEHNR and FQNEAQ (reference sequence). CDR3 sequence reads: CAPASVELIYGYTF. The CDR3 bases are TGTGCCCCGGCCTCAGTGGAACTTATCTATGGCTACACCTTC.

This sequence joins TRBV18 and TRBJ2-6, with 7 bases identical to TRBD1. V was clipped by 1 base and J by 3 bases; unmatched bases: 0. Per the germline V gene, CDR1 is KGHSH and CDR2 is LQKENI. This CDR3 comprises 15 residues. DNA of the CDR3: TGTGCCAGCTCACCACGGGACAGTGGGGCCAACGTCCTGACTTTC. Translating gives CASSPRDSGANVLTF.

This clone was detected only once. The chain is built from TRBV30 and TRBJ1-4, with 7 bases identical to TRBD1. V dropped 0 bases and J dropped 2; count of bases not matched to a gene: 9. The CDR3 is 17 residues long. CDR1 GTSNPN and CDR2 SVGIG come from the germline V gene (reference sequence). The DNA for the CDR3 is TGTGCCTGGAGTGTAGGGCGAACAGGGGCGACTAATGAAAAACTGTTTTTT. The encoded protein is CAWSVGRTGATNEKLFF.

The rearrangement uses TRBV29-1 and TRBJ2-5; 10 bases are a match to TRBD2. CDR1 is SQVTM and CDR2 is ANQGSEA in the germline V gene. CDR3 length equals 12 residues. V was clipped by 7 bases and J by 1 base; unmatched bases: 0. CDR3 loop: CSGTSGQETQYF. The CDR3 region has the DNA TGCAGCGGGACTAGCGGCCAAGAGACCCAGTACTTC. Drawing the rest from reference TRBV29-1 and TRBJ2-5, the complete variable domain is SAVISQKPSRDICQRGTSLTIQCQVDSQVTMMFWYRQQPGQSLTLIATANQGSEATYESGFVIDKFPISRPNLTFSTLTVSNMSPEDSSIYLCSGTSGQETQYFGPGTRLLVL.

The chain combines TRBV18 with TRBJ2-3; TRBD2 aligns across 7 bases. CDR1 is KGHSH, CDR2 LQKENI, per germline. Trimming cost V 4 bases and J 1 base; bases outside gene matches: 5. This CDR3 contains 15 residues. In DNA form, the CDR3 reads TGTGCCAGCTCACTAGGACTAGAGGGCACAGATACGCAGTATTTT. Protein product: CASSLGLEGTDTQYF.

The chain employs TRBV27 and TRBJ2-7; 7 bases agree with TRBD1. J lost 1 base, V lost 4 bases, and 10 bases had no gene match. Looked up from germline, CDR1 is MNHEY and CDR2 is SMNVEV (reference sequence). The CDR3 has 16 residues. The CDR3 DNA sequence: TGTGCCAGCAGTTCGTCAGGGGGAGAAGTATCCTACGAGCAGTACTTC. This encodes CASSSSGGEVSYEQYF.

This rearrangement joins TRBV6-6 to TRBJ2-7; TRBD1 matches 9 bases. The CDR3 runs 14 residues. After removal of 5 bases from V and 0 bases from J, the junction contained 2 bases not matched to a gene. From germline, CDR1 is MNHNY and CDR2 SVGAGI (reference sequence). This chain's CDR3 is CASSVTGGSYEQYF. The DNA of the CDR3 is TGTGCCAGCAGTGTGACAGGGGGCTCCTACGAGCAGTACTTC.

This clone was seen once. The rearrangement uses TRBV4-1 and TRBJ2-7, with D perhaps given as TRBD1 or TRBD2 (6 bases each). Germline V gene sequence: CDR1 MGHRA, CDR2 YSYEKL. The length of the CDR3 is 15 residues. V was clipped by 0 bases and J by 1 base, with 10 bases between them. CDR3 sequence reads: CASSQDLGGSYEQYF. The CDR3 nucleotides are TGCGCCAGCAGCCAAGATCTAGGGGGGTCCTACGAGCAGTACTTC.